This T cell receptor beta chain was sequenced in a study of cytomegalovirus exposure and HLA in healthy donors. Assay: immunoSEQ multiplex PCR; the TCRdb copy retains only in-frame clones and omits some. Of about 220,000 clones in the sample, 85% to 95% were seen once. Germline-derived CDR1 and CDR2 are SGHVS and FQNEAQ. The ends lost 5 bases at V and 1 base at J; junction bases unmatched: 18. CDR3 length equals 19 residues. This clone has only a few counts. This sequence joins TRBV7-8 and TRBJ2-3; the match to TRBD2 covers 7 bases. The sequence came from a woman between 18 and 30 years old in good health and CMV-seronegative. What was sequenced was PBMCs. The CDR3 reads CASSPSGRARGWGTDTQYF. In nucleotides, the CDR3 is TGTGCCAGCAGCCCGAGTGGGAGGGCAAGGGGTTGGGGCACAGATACGCAGTATTTT.